Following are 5 T cell receptor beta chains from one sample sequenced in a study of blood T cells in healthy people across ages. A second PCR of 7 to 11 cycles used a sample-barcoded 5' primer and a J-beta primer mix. From the 5' RACE reads, TCRdb called clonotypes with MiXCR, one entry per CDR3 protein. This table has 1.5 million to 2 million distinct CDR3 sequences, roughly 52% appearing once. The sample was blood. The receptor source for this set is a woman in her forties in good health.

The chain employs TRBV7-9 and TRBJ1-1, with D tentatively TRBD1 (5 bases). Deletions cut 6 bases from V and 5 bases from J, with 16 bases between. Germline V gene sequence: CDR1 SEHNR, CDR2 FQNEAQ (reference sequence). The CDR3 is 14 residues long. The CDR3 nucleotides are TGTGCCAGCAGTCTCCCATCCGGGGGTACTGAAGCTTTCTTT. Translated: CASSLPSGGTEAFF. Combining the CDR3 with reference TRBV7-9 and TRBJ1-1 gives the whole variable domain DTGVSQNPRHKITKRGQNVTFRCDPISEHNRLYWYRQTLGQGPEFLTYFQNEAQLEKSRLLSDRFSAERPKGSFSTLEIQRTEQGDSAMYLCASSLPSGGTEAFFGQGTRLTVV.

This clonotype came up many times. This sequence joins TRBV11-2 and TRBJ2-3; D is unresolved. Germline-derived CDR1 and CDR2 are SGHAT and FQNNGV. V gave up 3 bases and J gave up 2 bases, with 12 bases separating them. The CDR3 loop spans 15 amino acids. The CDR3 region is CASSLRRHNTDTQYF. DNA of the CDR3: TGTGCCAGCAGCTTGAGGCGACACAACACAGATACGCAGTATTTT.

The chain joins TRBV6-1 to TRBJ1-6; 9 nucleotides match TRBD1. With 7 bases clipped from V and 6 bases from J, the junction kept 7 bases outside the gene matches. This CDR3 contains 15 residues. The germline gives CDR1 MNHNS, CDR2 SASEGT. The CDR3 DNA reads as TGTGCCAGCACCTACCGGACAGGGGCTAATTCACCCCTCCACTTT. It encodes CASTYRTGANSPLHF.

This clonotype was detected many times. V is TRBV7-2 and J is TRBJ2-1; TRBD1 might be the D (6 bases). Germline CDR1 reads SGHTA; CDR2 reads FQGNSA. Trimming took off 0 bases at V and 7 bases at J, with 10 bases between the two ends. The CDR3 has 14 residues. The CDR3 sequence is CASSLADSRNEQFF. The CDR3 DNA sequence: TGTGCCAGCAGCTTAGCGGACAGCCGGAATGAGCAGTTCTTC.

The V and J genes are TRBV15 and TRBJ1-5, with D uncertain. Germline V gives CDR1 LNHNV, CDR2 YYDKDF (reference sequence). The CDR3 extends over 15 amino acids. V was pared by 0 bases and J by 0 bases, with 6 bases between. The DNA for the CDR3 is TGTGCCACCAGCAGAGACAGTCATAGCAATCAGCCCCAGCATTTT. Its translation is CATSRDSHSNQPQHF. The whole variable domain, remainder taken from reference TRBV15 and TRBJ1-5, is DAMVIQNPRYQVTQFGKPVTLSCSQTLNHNVMYWYQQKSSQAPKLLFHYYDKDFNNEADTPDNFQSRRPNTSFCFLDIRSPGLGDTAMYLCATSRDSHSNQPQHFGDGTRLSIL.